This T cell receptor (beta chain) was sequenced in a study of beta chain features in type 1 diabetes. General observations from the study: Researchers caution that PCR might favor shorter templates, equally among patients and controls.

The whole isolated RNA underwent reverse transcription, so sequencing captured expressed TCRB transcripts. Naive, central memory and regulatory T cell samples yielded about 3.57 million reads on average. Sequencing was performed with immunoSEQ multiplex PCR; in TCRdb, only in-frame clones are kept and a portion is missing. The sample holds almost 350,000 clones, under 8.5% seen once. Note on this clone: Its specificity is not known.

The receptor comes from a woman under 30 in good health. Sequenced input: central memory CD4+ T cells from blood.

The CDR3 nucleotides read TGTGCCAGCAGTTACGGGCTGAGTTACTCCTACGAGCAGTACTTC. Translating it yields CASSYGLSYSYEQYF. This rearrangement joins TRBV6-5 to TRBJ2-7; D is uncertain. This CDR3 contains 15 residues. The V end lost 2 bases, the J end lost 0 bases, and 11 bases lay between the germline ends. Germline V gene lookup returns CDR1 MNHEY and CDR2 SVGAGI.